This entry lists 30 T cell receptor beta chains sequenced from one sample in a study of T cells after yellow fever vaccination. TCRdb recomputed calls from the 5' RACE reads with MiXCR, one row per CDR3 protein. Of tens of thousands of distinct CDR3 sequences in the sample, around 7.7% were seen once. Sample: CD8+ T cells sorted from PBMCs, taken about 10 days after the first yellow fever vaccination. The receptors here all came from a man younger than 35 who received the YFV17D yellow fever vaccine.

At least ten counts were recorded for this clonotype. V is TRBV12-3 or TRBV12-4 and J is TRBJ2-2; D gene unclear. Trimming pared 3 bases from V and 3 bases from J, leaving 5 bases between. The length of the CDR3 is 13 residues. CDR3 coding DNA: TGTGCCAGCAGTTTGCCCGACACCGGGGAGCTGTTTTTT. Protein sequence: CASSLPDTGELFF.

V and J are TRBV6-5 and TRBJ2-3; D gene uncertain. This CDR3 comprises 12 residues. Germline assignment: CDR1 MNHEY and CDR2 SVGAGI. Trimming took off 8 bases at V and 4 bases at J, with 10 bases between the two ends. The CDR3 DNA sequence: TGTGCCAGCTCCGCTGGGGCAGATACGCAGTATTTT. This codes for CASSAGADTQYF.

The chain joins TRBV5-1 to TRBJ2-1; 12 bases are shared with TRBD2. From germline, CDR1 is SGHRS and CDR2 YFSETQ. J lost 6 bases, V lost 1 base, and 5 bases had no gene match. The CDR3 totals 16 residues. CDR3 residues: CASSLSLAGGPNEQFF. The CDR3 bases are TGCGCCAGCAGCTTGTCTCTAGCGGGGGGGCCCAATGAGCAGTTCTTC. The whole variable domain, remainder taken from reference TRBV5-1 and TRBJ2-1, is KAGVTQTPRYLIKTRGQQVTLSCSPISGHRSVSWYQQTPGQGLQFLFEYFSETQRNKGNFPGRFSGRQFSNSRSEMNVSTLELGDSALYLCASSLSLAGGPNEQFFGPGTRLTVL.

This clonotype was found a few times. The chain links TRBV4-1 to TRBJ2-7; 7 nucleotides match TRBD1. The CDR3 is 20 amino acids. The junction had 23 bases not matched to a gene; V was cut back by 1 base and J by 5 bases. Germline values: CDR1 MGHRA, CDR2 YSYEKL. Here the CDR3 reads CASSQGQGFGFTPVVHEQYF. The CDR3 DNA is TGCGCCAGCAGCCAAGGACAGGGCTTTGGGTTTACCCCCGTCGTCCACGAGCAGTACTTC.

This clonotype was observed at least ten times. This chain connects TRBV20-1 to TRBJ2-1; TRBD2 matches 10 bases. Germline CDR1 and CDR2: DFQATT and SNEGSKA (reference sequence). The V segment lost 6 bases and the J segment 5 bases; nucleotides outside the gene matches: 10. This CDR3 has 15 residues. The CDR3 is CSAPWPSGGHNEQFF. CDR3 sequence (DNA): TGCAGTGCCCCGTGGCCTAGCGGGGGACACAATGAGCAGTTCTTC.

Concerning this clonotype itself: A much larger clone differs from this one at a single base, so this may be a read error. The chain is built from TRBV9 and TRBJ2-3, with D tentatively TRBD2 (6 bases). Germline assignment: CDR1 SGDLS and CDR2 YYNGEE. The CDR3 runs 14 residues. The CDR3 here is CASSPLGRPDSQYF. In DNA, the CDR3 is TGTGCCAGCAGCCCCCTTGGGAGGCCAGATTCGCAGTATTTT.

In its sample, this clonotype was seen many times. V and J are TRBV10-3 and TRBJ2-7; D could derive from TRBD1 or TRBD2 (7 bases each). V lost 2 bases, J lost 3 bases, and 14 bases lay in between. The CDR3 totals 15 residues. Germline lookup yields CDR1 ENHRY and CDR2 SYGVKD. CDR3 sequence reads: CAISEIRGGNYEQYF. The CDR3 DNA reads as TGTGCCATCAGTGAGATCAGGGGGGGCAACTACGAGCAGTACTTC.

In this sample, this clonotype turned up once. At one of its ends the junction is not consistent with the germline gene, which may arise from a read error. The chain is built from TRBV3-1 and TRBJ2-3, with D possibly being TRBD2 (6 bases). Germline loops: CDR1 LGHDT, CDR2 YNNKEL (reference sequence). The CDR3 runs 17 residues. In DNA, the CDR3 is TGTGCCACCAGCAAGCGGGTCCGTGGGGGAAGCACAGATACGCAGTATTTT. Its translation: CATSKRVRGGSTDTQYF.

This clonotype was detected ten times or more. J is TRBJ1-1 and V is TRBV7-9, with D uncertain. Germline lookup yields CDR1 SEHNR and CDR2 FQNEAQ (reference sequence). V lost 4 bases, J lost 4 bases, and 16 bases lay in between. This CDR3 has 15 amino acids. The CDR3 is CASSSLLRSGTEAFF. For the CDR3, the DNA is TGTGCCAGCAGCTCCCTCCTCCGAAGCGGCACTGAAGCTTTCTTT. The full variable domain, its missing parts supplied by reference TRBV7-9 and TRBJ1-1, is DTGVSQNPRHKITKRGQNVTFRCDPISEHNRLYWYRQTLGQGPEFLTYFQNEAQLEKSRLLSDRFSAERPKGSFSTLEIQRTEQGDSAMYLCASSSLLRSGTEAFFGQGTRLTVV.

This clonotype was recorded at least ten times. The chain combines TRBV7-2 with TRBJ2-3, with a tentative D call TRBD1 (6 bases). Trimming took 7 bases from V and 1 from J, leaving 15 bases between them. There are 15 residues in the CDR3. Germline-derived CDR1 and CDR2 are SGHTA and FQGNSA. DNA of the CDR3: TGTGCCAGCACTATTCCGGGACACCGCACAGATACGCAGTATTTT. Residues: CASTIPGHRTDTQYF. The full variable domain, rest sourced from reference TRBV7-2 and TRBJ2-3, is GAGVSQSPSNKVTEKGKDVELRCDPISGHTALYWYRQSLGQGLEFLIYFQGNSAPDKSGLPSDRFSAERTGGSVSTLTIQRTQQEDSAVYLCASTIPGHRTDTQYFGPGTRLTVL.

V and J are TRBV27 and TRBJ2-5; possible D gene TRBD1, 6 bases. From germline, CDR1 is MNHEY and CDR2 SMNVEV (reference sequence). The CDR3 extends over 15 amino acids. The V end was cut by 5 bases, the J end by 5 bases, with 18 bases between. CDR3 protein: CASSMQGHFRETQYF. As DNA, the CDR3 is TGTGCCAGCAGTATGCAGGGACATTTTCGGGAGACCCAGTACTTC.

The table lists this clonotype with many counts. The chain uses TRBV20-1 and TRBJ2-3, with D perhaps assigned TRBD1 or TRBD2 (6 bases each). Germline V gene data show CDR1 as DFQATT and CDR2 as SNEGSKA (reference sequence). V was shortened by 0 bases and J by 3 bases, with 13 bases between the two germline ends. The CDR3 is 15 amino acids. The CDR3 loop is CSARDRGGKTDTQYF. The CDR3 nucleotides are TGCAGTGCTAGAGACAGAGGGGGGAAGACAGATACGCAGTATTTT.

This clonotype was detected many times. The J gene is TRBJ2-7, the V gene TRBV7-7; 8 positions agree with TRBD1. This CDR3 has 16 residues. Looked up from germline, CDR1 is SSHAT and CDR2 is FNYEAQ (reference sequence). J lost 3 bases, V lost 3 bases, and 10 bases had no gene match. The CDR3 here is CASSFHPGQDYYEQYF. CDR3 coding DNA: TGTGCCAGCAGCTTTCATCCGGGACAGGACTACTACGAGCAGTACTTC. Together with reference TRBV7-7 and TRBJ2-7, the CDR3 gives the full variable domain: GAGVSQSPRYKVTKRGQDVTLRCDPISSHATLYWYQQALGQGPEFLTYFNYEAQPDKSGLPSDRFSAERPEGSISTLTIQRTEQRDSAMYRCASSFHPGQDYYEQYFGPGTRLTVT.

This clonotype was counted ten times or more. This chain joins TRBV4-3 and TRBJ1-2; no clear D gene. This CDR3 spans 15 amino acids. Germline loops: CDR1 LGHNA, CDR2 YSLEER. Trimming cost V 0 bases and J 0 bases, with 8 bases left between them. CDR3 coding DNA: TGCGCCAGCAGCCAAGAAACGAGCTCTAACTATGGCTACACCTTC. Translation: CASSQETSSNYGYTF.

At least ten counts were recorded for this clonotype. The chain uses TRBV15 and TRBJ2-3; D not resolved. The CDR3 sequence is 18 residues long. V was clipped by 1 base and J by 2 bases, with 19 bases between them. CDR1 is LNHNV, CDR2 YYDKDF, per germline (reference sequence). Here the CDR3 reads CATSRGRLGGRNTDTQYF. The CDR3 DNA follows: TGTGCCACCAGCAGAGGTCGATTAGGCGGTAGGAACACAGATACGCAGTATTTT.

This clonotype showed up just a few times. The chain employs TRBV5-5 and TRBJ1-1; D uncertain. Trimming shortened V by 2 bases and J by 4 bases, and 12 bases separated the two germline ends. The CDR3 is 14 amino acids. Germline V gene lookup returns CDR1 SGHKS and CDR2 YYEKEE (reference sequence). The DNA for the CDR3 is TGTGCCAGCAGCTTATACGAGCGGGGCACTGAAGCTTTCTTT. This codes for CASSLYERGTEAFF.

This clonotype occurred many times. This chain connects TRBV6-1 to TRBJ2-7; no firm D call. This CDR3 comprises 16 residues. CDR1 and CDR2 (germline): MNHNS, SASEGT. Trimming removed 6 bases from V and 3 bases from J, with 21 bases in between. The DNA of the CDR3 is TGTGCCAGCAGACCGACCGAATTCCCCTCTTTCTACGAGCAGTACTTC. Protein: CASRPTEFPSFYEQYF.

J is TRBJ2-2 and V is TRBV5-4, with D uncertain. Trimming took off 2 bases at V and 8 bases at J, with 7 bases between the two ends. Germline V gene sequence: CDR1 SGHNT, CDR2 YYREEE (reference sequence). CDR3 length: 12 residues. The CDR3 loop reads CASSLIPGELFF. The CDR3 DNA reads TGTGCCAGCAGCTTAATACCGGGGGAGCTGTTTTTT.

This clonotype was found a few times. The V call is TRBV4-3, the J call TRBJ2-1, with 7 nucleotides matching TRBD1. From germline, CDR1 is LGHNA and CDR2 YSLEER. V lost 0 bases, J lost 8 bases, and 13 bases stayed unmatched. The CDR3 is made up of 17 amino acids. CDR3 in DNA: TGCGCCAGCAGCCAAGATTCACAGGGGACCGCCATTTATGAGCAGTTCTTC. Translated: CASSQDSQGTAIYEQFF.

This clonotype occurred many times. V and J are TRBV4-3 and TRBJ2-5, with TRBD1 as a possible D gene (6 bases). The CDR3 covers 15 residues. The ends were cut back, 4 bases at V and 0 bases at J, with 12 bases in the middle. Germline loops: CDR1 LGHNA, CDR2 YSLEER. Here the CDR3 DNA reads TGCGCCAGCAGCCCTTCACAGGGTAACCAAGAGACCCAGTACTTC. Its protein product is CASSPSQGNQETQYF.

The chain carries TRBV4-3 and TRBJ1-5; D call uncertain. With 3 bases removed from V and 9 bases from J, the gap between germline ends came to 12 bases. The CDR3 totals 13 residues. CDR1 and CDR2 (germline): LGHNA, YSLEER. The CDR3 reads CASSQATRRPQHF. CDR3 DNA: TGCGCCAGCAGCCAGGCTACACGGAGGCCCCAGCATTTT.

This clonotype has more than one count but fewer than ten. This chain links TRBV6-5 with TRBJ1-5; possibly TRBD1 for D (6 bases). In germline, CDR1 is MNHEY, CDR2 SVGAGI. The CDR3 contains 17 residues. The ends were cut back, 0 bases at V and 3 bases at J, with 15 bases in the middle. The CDR3 is CASSYSSVTGPNQPQHF. CDR3 sequence (DNA): TGTGCCAGCAGTTACTCGAGTGTCACAGGGCCCAATCAGCCCCAGCATTTT.

Ten or more counts support this clonotype. The chain employs TRBV7-2 and TRBJ2-7; 7 bases fit TRBD2. Looked up from germline, CDR1 is SGHTA and CDR2 is FQGNSA. V was clipped by 2 bases and J by 2 bases; unmatched bases: 12. The CDR3 runs 17 residues. CDR3 DNA sequence: TGTGCCAGCAGCTTAAAGATGGGATATGGGGGGGCCTACGAGCAGTACGTC. Its protein is CASSLKMGYGGAYEQYV.

This clonotype was counted ten times or more. This sequence joins TRBV2 and TRBJ2-2; 7 bases fit TRBD1. With 4 bases clipped from V and 6 bases from J, the junction kept 14 bases outside the gene matches. The CDR3 totals 17 residues. In germline, CDR1 is SNHLY, CDR2 FYNNEI. The CDR3 nucleotides read TGTGCCAGCAGTGGAGTCAGGGGGAGTGATCCGGCCGGGGAGCTGTTTTTT. Protein: CASSGVRGSDPAGELFF.

This clonotype was counted a few times. The chain links TRBV7-9 to TRBJ2-1; 8 bases are a match to TRBD2. In germline, CDR1 is SEHNR, CDR2 FQNEAQ (reference sequence). The V gene end was trimmed by 5 bases and the J gene end by 2 bases; junction bases not matched to a gene: 11. The CDR3 covers 17 residues. DNA for the CDR3: TGTGCCAGCAGCCCCCCCGGGGGGGGGGCCCCCTACAATGAGCAGTTCTTC. It is translated as CASSPPGGGAPYNEQFF.

This rearrangement joins TRBV6-2 or TRBV6-3 to TRBJ1-5; 8 bases map to TRBD1. Trimming at V came to 5 bases and at J to 2 bases, leaving 8 bases not matched to a gene. Germline lookup yields CDR1 MNHEY and CDR2 SVGEGT. This CDR3 spans 16 amino acids. The DNA for the CDR3 is TGTGCCAGCAGTCCATGGACAGGGACGCGCAATCAGCCCCAGCATTTT. Amino acid sequence: CASSPWTGTRNQPQHF.

In this sample, this clonotype turned up many times. This chain links TRBV12-3 or TRBV12-4 with TRBJ2-7, with TRBD2 as a possible D gene (7 bases). This CDR3 has 12 residues. The germline V and J ends were trimmed by 3 bases and 6 bases, with 9 bases remaining between them. The CDR3 coding sequence is TGTGCCAGCAGTTTTGGGGGGGCCGAGCAGTACTTC. Residues: CASSFGGAEQYF.

This clonotype was found a few times. This sequence joins TRBV14 and TRBJ2-1, with no clear D. The CDR3 totals 11 residues. The ends were cut back, 1 base at V and 10 bases at J, with 5 bases in the middle. Germline-derived CDR1 and CDR2 are SGHDN and FVKESK. The CDR3 is CASSQGSEQFF. The CDR3, as DNA: TGTGCCAGCAGCCAAGGGAGCGAGCAGTTCTTC.

Many counts were recorded for this clonotype. This chain joins TRBV20-1 and TRBJ2-1; 11 bases are shared with TRBD1. The germline CDR1 and CDR2 sequences are DFQATT and SNEGSKA (reference sequence). The junction had 10 bases not matched to a gene; V was cut back by 5 bases and J by 10 bases. This CDR3 has 14 amino acids. In DNA form, the CDR3 reads TGCAGTGCTCGGTCCGGGACAGGGGGAGGAGAGCAGTTCTTC. It encodes CSARSGTGGGEQFF.

There are many counts of this clonotype. The chain has TRBV4-2 and TRBJ1-5, with D uncertain. Trimming stripped 0 bases from V and 0 bases from J, with 6 bases between. Germline CDR1 is LGHNA and CDR2 is YNFKEQ. This CDR3 spans 15 amino acids. The CDR3 loop is CASSQDGDSNQPQHF. For the CDR3, the DNA is TGTGCCAGCAGCCAAGACGGCGATAGCAATCAGCCCCAGCATTTT.